Below, 4 T cell receptor gamma chains from the same sample are listed, as sequenced in a study of in vitro expanded adult blood gammadelta T cells. TCRdb applied CATT to the 5' RACE reads for clone calling. The sample table sets out just under 90 gamma-chain clones. Treatment meaning: AbnobaViscum Pini, a non-fermented European mistletoe (Viscum album, pine host) extract drug, about 920 ug/mL. After expansion, live CD3+ TCRgammadelta+ Vgamma9+ Vdelta2+ T cells were FACS-sorted. A one-day pulse of 750 to 1,000 ug/mL AbnobaViscum P was given to PBMC before three washes. Cultures were expanded for 12 to 15 days, with IL-2 added every 3 to 4 days. Their antigen targets remain unknown. The material was gamma-delta T cells from peripheral blood expanded in culture, obtained from an in vitro culture stimulated with Abnoba P. These receptors were obtained from an adult in good health.

This clone is termed hyperexpanded (1% or more). This same CDR3 is encoded by further DNA sequences in the sample. The V and J genes are TRGV9 and TRGJP. J lost 3 bases, V lost 3 bases, and 2 bases had no gene match. Germline CDR1 is GITISATS and CDR2 is ISYDGTV (reference sequence). This CDR3 has 16 amino acids. DNA for the CDR3: TGTGCCTTGTGGGAGACGCAAGAGTTGGGCAAAAAAATCAAGGTATTT. It is translated as CALWETQELGKKIKVF.

This clone counts as large. V and J are TRGV9 and TRGJP. The CDR3 covers 21 residues. CDR1 and CDR2 (germline): GITISATS, ISYDGTV (reference sequence). V trimming: 0 bases; J trimming: 11 bases; junction bases outside the gene matches: 22. The CDR3: CALWEVKTQTNREMGKKIKVF. CDR3 coding DNA: TGTGCCTTGTGGGAGGTGAAAACTCAGACTAACCGGGAAATGGGCAAAAAAATCAAGGTATTT.

V gene TRGV10 combines with J gene TRGJ1 or TRGJ2. TRGV10 is filed as an ORF, its function uncertain. This CDR3 contains 16 residues. J lost 0 bases, V lost 8 bases, and 14 bases had no gene match. DNA for the CDR3: TGTGCTGCGTGGGATTATCGGGGTGAGAATTATTATAAGAAACTCTTT. Amino acids: CAAWDYRGENYYKKLF.

This clone is categorized as hyperexpanded. The chain has TRGV9 and TRGJP. CDR1 and CDR2 from the germline V gene are GITISATS and ISYDGTV (reference sequence). J was trimmed by 7 bases and V by 0 bases; bases with no gene match: 3. The CDR3 totals 16 residues. The CDR3 DNA reads as TGTGCCTTGTGGGAGGTGCCCGAGTTGGGCAAAAAAATCAAGGTATTT. This sequence encodes CALWEVPELGKKIKVF.